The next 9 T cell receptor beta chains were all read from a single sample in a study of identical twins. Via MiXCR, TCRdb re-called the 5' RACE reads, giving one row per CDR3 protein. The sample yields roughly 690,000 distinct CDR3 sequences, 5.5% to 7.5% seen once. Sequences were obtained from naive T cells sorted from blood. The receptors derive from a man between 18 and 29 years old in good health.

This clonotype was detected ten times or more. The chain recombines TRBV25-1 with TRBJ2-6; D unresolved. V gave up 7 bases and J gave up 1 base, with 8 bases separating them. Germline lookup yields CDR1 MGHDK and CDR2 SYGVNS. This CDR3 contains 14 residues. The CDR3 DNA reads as TGTGCCAGCACGGCCCGGTCTGGGGCCAACGTCCTGACTTTC. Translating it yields CASTARSGANVLTF. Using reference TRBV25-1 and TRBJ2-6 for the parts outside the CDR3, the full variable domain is EADIYQTPRYLVIGTGKKITLECSQTMGHDKMYWYQQDPGMELHLIHYSYGVNSTEKGDLSSESTVSRIRTEHFPLTLESARPSHTSQYLCASTARSGANVLTFGAGSRLTVL.

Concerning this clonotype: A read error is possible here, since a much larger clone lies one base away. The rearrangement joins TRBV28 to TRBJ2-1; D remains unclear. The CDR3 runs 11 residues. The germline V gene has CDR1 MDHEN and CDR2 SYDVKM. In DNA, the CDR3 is TGTGTCAGCAGATTCCTAGATCGGTTGTTCTTC. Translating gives CVSRFLDRLFF.

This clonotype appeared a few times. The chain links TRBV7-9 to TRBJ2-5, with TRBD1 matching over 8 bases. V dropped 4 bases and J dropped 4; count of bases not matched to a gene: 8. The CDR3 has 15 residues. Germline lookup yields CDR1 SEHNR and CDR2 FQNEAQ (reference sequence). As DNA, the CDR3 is TGTGCCAGCAGCTCGCCTCAGGGGGCAAGAGAGACCCAGTACTTC. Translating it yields CASSSPQGARETQYF. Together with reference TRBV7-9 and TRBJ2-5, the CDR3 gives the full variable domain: DTGVSQNPRHKITKRGQNVTFRCDPISEHNRLYWYRQTLGQGPEFLTYFQNEAQLEKSRLLSDRFSAERPKGSFSTLEIQRTEQGDSAMYLCASSSPQGARETQYFGPGTRLLVL.

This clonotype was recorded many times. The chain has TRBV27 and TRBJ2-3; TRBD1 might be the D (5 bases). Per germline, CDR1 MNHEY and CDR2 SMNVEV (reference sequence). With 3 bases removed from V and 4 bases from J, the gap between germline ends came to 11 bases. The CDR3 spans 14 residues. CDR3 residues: CASSFQGPADTQYF. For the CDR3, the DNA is TGTGCCAGCAGTTTCCAGGGCCCCGCAGATACGCAGTATTTT.

CDR3 coding DNA: TGCGCCAGCAGCTTGCTTGGCTCTTATTCGGAGACCCAGTACTTC. As protein: CASSLLGSYSETQYF. V and J are TRBV5-1 and TRBJ2-5; D gene unclear. Germline CDR1 and CDR2: SGHRS and YFSETQ. V lost 1 base, J lost 5 bases, and 15 bases lay in between. This CDR3 region has 15 residues.

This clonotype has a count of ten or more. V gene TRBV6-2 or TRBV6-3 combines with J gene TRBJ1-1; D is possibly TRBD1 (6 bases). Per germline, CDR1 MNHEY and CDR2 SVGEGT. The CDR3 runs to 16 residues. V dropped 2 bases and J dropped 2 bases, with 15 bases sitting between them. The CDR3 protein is CASSYPARTANTEAFF. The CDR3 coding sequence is TGTGCCAGCAGTTACCCTGCCCGGACAGCTAACACTGAAGCTTTCTTT.

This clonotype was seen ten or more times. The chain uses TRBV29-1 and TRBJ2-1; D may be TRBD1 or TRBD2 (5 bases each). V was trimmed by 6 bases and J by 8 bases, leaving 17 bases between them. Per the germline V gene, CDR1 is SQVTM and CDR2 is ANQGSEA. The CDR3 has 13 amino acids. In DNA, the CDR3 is TGCAGCGTCGATCCTGAGGGGACGGATGAGCAGTTCTTC. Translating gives CSVDPEGTDEQFF.

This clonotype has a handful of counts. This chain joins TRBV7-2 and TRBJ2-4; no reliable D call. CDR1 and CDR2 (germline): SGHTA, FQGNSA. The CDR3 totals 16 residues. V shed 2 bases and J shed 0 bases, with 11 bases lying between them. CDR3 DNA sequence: TGTGCCAGCAGCTTATCCGCAGAGATAGCCAAAAACATTCAGTACTTC. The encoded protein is CASSLSAEIAKNIQYF.

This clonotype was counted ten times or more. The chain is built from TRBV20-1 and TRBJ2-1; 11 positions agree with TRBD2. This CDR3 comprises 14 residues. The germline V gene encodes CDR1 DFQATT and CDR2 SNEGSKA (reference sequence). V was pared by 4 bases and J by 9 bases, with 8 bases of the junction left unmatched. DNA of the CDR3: TGCAGTGCTACCACTAGCGGGAGCATTGGTGAGCAGTTCTTC. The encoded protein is CSATTSGSIGEQFF.